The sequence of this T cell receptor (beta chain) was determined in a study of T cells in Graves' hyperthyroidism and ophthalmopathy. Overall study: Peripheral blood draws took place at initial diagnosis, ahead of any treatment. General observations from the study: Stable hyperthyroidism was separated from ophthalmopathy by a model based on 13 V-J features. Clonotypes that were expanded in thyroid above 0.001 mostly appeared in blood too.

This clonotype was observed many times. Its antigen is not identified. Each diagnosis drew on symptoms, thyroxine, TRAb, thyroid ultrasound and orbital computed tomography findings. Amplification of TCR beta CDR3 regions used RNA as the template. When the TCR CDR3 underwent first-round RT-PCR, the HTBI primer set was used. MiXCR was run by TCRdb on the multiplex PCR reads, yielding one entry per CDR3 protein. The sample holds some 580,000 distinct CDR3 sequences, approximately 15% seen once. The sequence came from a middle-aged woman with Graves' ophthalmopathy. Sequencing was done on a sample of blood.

The CDR3 region is CASSVQVAVGSNQPQHF. The CDR3 DNA sequence: TGTGCCAGCAGTGTGCAGGTGGCAGTGGGTAGCAATCAGCCCCAGCATTTT. V and J are TRBV6-1 and TRBJ1-5; the D is unclear. Trimming pared 4 bases from V and 0 bases from J, leaving 16 bases between. The CDR3 extends over 17 amino acids. The germline V gene encodes CDR1 MNHNS and CDR2 SASEGT.